The 4 T cell receptor beta chains below all came from one sample that was sequenced in a study of cytotoxic CD8 clonotypes in ibrutinib-treated CLL. The protocol was immunoSEQ multiplex PCR, while the TCRdb copy is restricted to in-frame clones and leaves out a portion. Of tens of thousands of clones detected, 76% appear once; the ten largest clones hold 45% to 65%. The sample here was PBMCs, taken after 36 months of ibrutinib treatment. The receptors shown here come from a human donor with chronic lymphocytic leukemia.

This rearrangement joins TRBV7-8 to TRBJ1-5, with a tentative D call TRBD1 (6 bases). The germline V gene encodes CDR1 SGHVS and CDR2 FQNEAQ. CDR3 size: 15 residues. V dropped 3 bases and J dropped 6 bases, with 15 bases sitting between them. For the CDR3, the DNA is TGTGCCAGCAGCTTCGAAAGGGGGATGGGTCAGCCCCAGCATTTT. It yields the protein CASSFERGMGQPQHF.

The chain links TRBV6-1 to TRBJ2-2; D perhaps matches TRBD1 (7 bases). The CDR3 is 14 residues long. The germline V gene has CDR1 MNHNS and CDR2 SASEGT. V lost 7 bases, J lost 5 bases, and 14 bases lay in between. The CDR3 protein is CASKRTGGTGELFF. The CDR3 coding sequence is TGTGCCAGCAAGAGGACAGGAGGGACCGGGGAGCTGTTTTTT.

V usage is TRBV19 and J usage is TRBJ1-6; perhaps TRBD1 as D (5 bases). The CDR3 runs to 13 residues. Trimming cost V 6 bases and J 9 bases, with 12 bases left between them. Germline CDR1 reads LNHDA; CDR2 reads SQIVND (reference sequence). The DNA of the CDR3 is TGTGCCAGTAGCCCCGGGGGGGTTTCACCCCTCCACTTT. Translated, it gives CASSPGGVSPLHF.

This clone was picked up a small number of times. The chain employs TRBV5-1 and TRBJ2-2; 7 nucleotides line up with TRBD1. CDR3 size: 15 residues. The germline V gene has CDR1 SGHRS and CDR2 YFSETQ. The trim removed 1 base at V and 3 bases at J, leaving 3 bases unmatched. CDR3 nucleotides: TGCGCCAGCAGCTTGTCAGGGGGATACACCGGGGAGCTGTTTTTT. As protein: CASSLSGGYTGELFF.